The 18 T cell receptor beta chains given below trace back to one sample, sequenced in a study of blood T cell repertoires in COVID-19. Sequencing used immunoSEQ multiplex PCR; TCRdb keeps in-frame clones, though not all of them. The sample has more than 120,000 clones, approximately 88% seen once. Sequencing used peripheral blood. These receptors came from a woman aged 50 to 60 with acute or convalescent COVID-19.

V usage is TRBV6-4 and J usage is TRBJ2-3; 8 bases line up with TRBD2. The germline V gene has CDR1 MRHNA and CDR2 SNTAGT. J was trimmed by 2 bases and V by 4 bases; bases with no gene match: 11. The CDR3 covers 17 residues. In nucleotides, the CDR3 is TGTGCCAGCAGTGTGGGTAGCGGGACTCACTTCACAGATACGCAGTATTTT. It encodes CASSVGSGTHFTDTQYF.

The CDR3 DNA follows: TGTGCCAGCAGTCTAGCGGGAGAAGGCGATGAGCAGTTCTTC. This sequence encodes CASSLAGEGDEQFF. This chain uses TRBV6-5 with TRBJ2-1; 10 nucleotides line up with TRBD2. Germline V gives CDR1 MNHEY, CDR2 SVGAGI. With 5 bases clipped from V and 8 bases from J, the junction kept 6 bases outside the gene matches. This CDR3 has 14 residues.

This clone has only a few counts. This chain uses TRBV30 with TRBJ1-5, with D possibly matching TRBD1 (6 bases). Deletions cut 5 bases from V and 2 bases from J, with 13 bases between. Germline CDR1 is GTSNPN and CDR2 is SVGIG (reference sequence). This CDR3 contains 14 residues. The CDR3 reads CAWDTGSGNQPQHF. Written as DNA, the CDR3 is TGTGCCTGGGACACAGGGTCGGGCAATCAGCCCCAGCATTTT.

The gene calls are TRBV7-9 and TRBJ1-5; TRBD1 is a possible D gene (6 bases). This CDR3 contains 14 residues. Trimming removed 5 bases from V and 7 bases from J, with 15 bases in between. The germline gives CDR1 SEHNR, CDR2 FQNEAQ (reference sequence). In DNA form, the CDR3 reads TGTGCCAGCAGCCCCGACAGGACCAACCAGCCCCAGCATTTT. Translation: CASSPDRTNQPQHF.

In its sample, this clone was seen once. The chain recombines TRBV7-7 with TRBJ2-1; D not resolved. With 0 bases removed from V and 0 bases from J, the gap between germline ends came to 6 bases. CDR1 is SSHAT and CDR2 is FNYEAQ in the germline V gene (reference sequence). This CDR3 is built from 15 residues. CDR3 sequence: CASSLAPSSYNEQFF. CDR3 nucleotides: TGTGCCAGCAGCTTAGCGCCCAGCTCCTACAATGAGCAGTTCTTC.

The V and J genes are TRBV30 and TRBJ1-2, with 7 bases fitting TRBD1. Germline-derived CDR1 and CDR2 are GTSNPN and SVGIG (reference sequence). The CDR3 sequence is 13 residues long. V lost 2 bases, J lost 2 bases, and 2 bases stayed unmatched. Here the CDR3 DNA reads TGTGCCTGGAGTCTGGGACAGAACTATGGCTACACCTTC. Its protein product is CAWSLGQNYGYTF.

The chain is built from TRBV27 and TRBJ1-6; D gene uncertain. Trimming shortened V by 2 bases and J by 0 bases, and 11 bases separated the two germline ends. This CDR3 has 17 amino acids. CDR1 and CDR2 from the germline V gene are MNHEY and SMNVEV (reference sequence). The CDR3 DNA follows: TGTGCCAGCAGTTTACCTCCTTCGAGCTCCTATAATTCACCCCTCCACTTT. Translation: CASSLPPSSSYNSPLHF.

V gene TRBV6-5 combines with J gene TRBJ2-7, with a possible D match to TRBD2 (7 bases). Trimming pared 5 bases from V and 0 bases from J, leaving 14 bases between. Per germline, CDR1 MNHEY and CDR2 SVGAGI. The CDR3 contains 15 residues. The CDR3 loop reads CASSPRGGFSYEQYF. The CDR3 DNA sequence: TGTGCCAGCAGTCCTAGGGGGGGGTTCTCCTACGAGCAGTACTTC.

This chain uses TRBV6-5 with TRBJ2-5; possibly TRBD2 for D (5 bases). Germline CDR1 reads MNHEY; CDR2 reads SVGAGI. Trimming shortened V by 7 bases and J by 1 base, and 10 bases separated the two germline ends. The CDR3 is 13 residues long. The CDR3 region has the DNA TGTGCCAGCACCGAGAGCGGCCAAGAGACCCAGTACTTC. It specifies CASTESGQETQYF.

This clone turned up a few times. This chain connects TRBV6-5 to TRBJ2-7; tentatively, D is TRBD2 (5 bases). The germline V and J ends were trimmed by 6 bases and 4 bases, with 7 bases remaining between them. CDR1 and CDR2 from the germline V gene are MNHEY and SVGAGI. The length of the CDR3 is 11 residues. CDR3 region: CASSRGYEQYF. The CDR3 DNA is TGTGCCAGCAGCCGGGGTTACGAGCAGTACTTC.

This sequence joins TRBV5-1 and TRBJ2-1; 7 bases fit TRBD2. Losses at the gene ends were 0 bases for V and 2 bases for J; bases not matched to a gene: 8. Germline V lookup: CDR1 SGHRS, CDR2 YFSETQ. There are 17 residues in the CDR3. CDR3 DNA sequence: TGCGCCAGCAGCTTGGGCGGGGGATCGACTCCCTACAATGAGCAGTTCTTC. This sequence encodes CASSLGGGSTPYNEQFF.

This chain uses TRBV3-1 (or the pseudogene TRBV3-2) with TRBJ1-6; TRBD1 might be the D (5 bases). CDR3 length: 15 residues. Between the trimmed V and J ends, which lost 0 bases and 9 bases, there was a span of 12 bases. Germline V gene lookup returns CDR1 LGHDT and CDR2 YNNKEL (reference sequence). CDR3 sequence reads: CASSQETGGVSPLHF. CDR3 nucleotide sequence: TGTGCCAGCAGCCAAGAAACGGGGGGGGTTTCACCCCTCCACTTT.

The chain couples TRBV2 to TRBJ1-5; D is uncertain. This CDR3 is built from 17 residues. Germline assignment: CDR1 SNHLY and CDR2 FYNNEI. V lost 7 bases and J 5 bases, leaving 24 bases between the germline ends. The CDR3 coding sequence is TGTGCCAGCAAGGGAGAGATGGAACCCGCCATGGATCAGCCCCAGCATTTT. Translated, it gives CASKGEMEPAMDQPQHF.

This rearrangement joins TRBV12-3 or TRBV12-4 to TRBJ2-2; D is ambiguous. V lost 6 bases and J lost 4, with 6 bases in between. The CDR3 is 12 amino acids. CDR3 nucleotide sequence: TGTGCCAGCAGGTACAGCACCGGGGAGCTGTTTTTT. Translation gives CASRYSTGELFF.

This chain joins TRBV27 and TRBJ2-2, with 7 bases that match TRBD2. Per the germline V gene, CDR1 is MNHEY and CDR2 is SMNVEV (reference sequence). The CDR3 extends over 15 amino acids. Trimming cost V 4 bases and J 3 bases; bases outside gene matches: 5. In nucleotides, the CDR3 is TGTGCCAGCAGTTACCAGCGGGATTACACCGGGGAGCTGTTTTTT. It encodes CASSYQRDYTGELFF.

The rearrangement uses TRBV24-1 and TRBJ2-1; D not resolved. V was pared by 0 bases and J by 9 bases, with 11 bases between. Germline V gene lookup returns CDR1 KGHDR and CDR2 SFDVKD. This CDR3 spans 14 amino acids. CDR3 sequence: CATSDLLSFGEQFF. In DNA form, the CDR3 reads TGTGCCACCAGTGATTTGCTTTCATTCGGTGAGCAGTTCTTC.

J is TRBJ1-6 and V is TRBV6-6; no reliable D call. Looked up from germline, CDR1 is MNHNY and CDR2 is SVGAGI (reference sequence). V was clipped by 3 bases and J by 4 bases, with 7 bases between them. This CDR3 is built from 14 residues. The CDR3 nucleotides read TGTGCCAGCAGTTATTCACGGTATAATTCACCCCTCCACTTT. This gives the protein CASSYSRYNSPLHF.

The chain links TRBV6-5 to TRBJ2-7, with a tentative D call TRBD2 (5 bases). The CDR3 totals 13 residues. V was clipped by 6 bases and J by 3 bases, with 12 bases between them. Germline V gene lookup returns CDR1 MNHEY and CDR2 SVGAGI. The CDR3 loop reads CASSPNSDYEQYF. The DNA for the CDR3 is TGTGCCAGCAGCCCCAATAGCGACTACGAGCAGTACTTC.